The table lists the clone carrying this T cell receptor beta chain with a few counts. The whole isolated RNA underwent reverse transcription, so sequencing captured expressed TCRB transcripts. Generated by immunoSEQ multiplex PCR, the TCRdb table keeps only in-frame clones and is missing some. The repertoire holds 130,000 or so clones, with approximately 9.8% as singletons. This sample was taken from a study of beta chain features in type 1 diabetes. Sequenced input: central memory CD4+ T cells from blood. The TCR comes from a woman in her thirties or forties in good health.

In DNA form, the CDR3 reads TGTGCTAGTGGTTCGGACAGGGGGCTCTATGGCTACACCTTC. Residues: CASGSDRGLYGYTF. The chain employs TRBV12-5 and TRBJ1-2; 11 nucleotides line up with TRBD1. The CDR3 is 14 residues long. Germline trimming cut 4 bases from V and 4 bases from J; bases unmatched to any gene: 2. Germline CDR1 and CDR2: LGHNT and FRNRAP.